This T cell receptor (beta chain) was sequenced in a study of cytomegalovirus exposure and HLA in healthy donors (TCRdb year 2017). General notes on the study: An earlier analysis of more than 550 of the donors reported 250 to 300 Gb of sequence data and 117 million unique TCR beta sequences obtained from 150 million to 200 million T cells. Donor age, sex, ethnicity and CMV serostatus were compiled alongside the repertoire data. Both class I and class II loci were covered by HLA typing, at four-digit resolution. All discovery cohort repertoires had been generated using a single sequencing platform. Along with the approximately 650-subject first cohort, a separate validation cohort of over a hundred different subjects was used. Typing coverage varied by locus: roughly 629-640 donors for A, B, C, DRB1 and DQB1; about 520 for DQA1; more than 600 for DPA1; 450 to 480 for DPB1. Four or five DR-DQ haplotypes were treated as single units for association and clustering because of strong linkage in the cohort. An earlier analysis of some 600 of the donors applied high-throughput TCR beta sequencing to assess whether each TCR beta V gene segment acted as functional or pseudogenic. A later genetic analysis took genome-wide SNP genotypes for about three fifths of the 666 donors and used that subset as a discovery cohort. Among the 398 genotyped donors, around 81% belonged to the genetic ancestry cluster associated with self-reported Caucasian donors. The aim of the study was to test whether cataloging public T cell receptors could identify signatures of past pathogen exposure. On average, around 230,000 unique TCR beta nucleotide sequences were sequenced per donor among some 420 genotyped donors of the cohort, with roughly 18% of those sequences being non-productive. The later analysis used no new phenotypic data to find candidate immune exposures, relying instead on TCR beta sequences and their occurrence across donors. In a later analysis, previously published TCR beta repertoires from hundreds of donors were re-analyzed and high-resolution HLA genotyping was added so that TCR occurrence patterns could be studied. To predict cytomegalovirus infection status, the study brought together high-throughput TCR immunosequencing, statistical association of individual TCRs with disease status, and machine learning. The study profiled the T cell repertoires of 550 to 700 subjects by immunosequencing and related them to cytomegalovirus serostatus. About 310 gigabases of sequencing data and 70 million to 85 million unique TCR sequences were included in an early release covering around 600 HLA-typed donors.

This clone showed up just once. Its antigen remains undetermined. Base qualities are not provided; no much larger clone lies one nucleotide away. Germline trimming amounts to 2 bases on V and 8 bases on J, with 11 as the count of junction bases outside the gene matches. Including the terminal cysteine and phenylalanine, the CDR3 comprises 15 residues. Only the CDR3 part of the read is kept: 45 bases, read in frame from the first base. CDR1 and CDR2 are drawn from the germline V gene (reference sequence): GTSNPN, SVGIG. Libraries were prepared through the immunoSEQ multiplex PCR assay. A mixture of 60 forward primers for TCR Vbeta segments and 13 reverse primers for TCR Jbeta segments was used in the multiplex PCR. Amplification of the CDR3 region of rearranged TCR beta genes was performed with a multiplex PCR assay on genomic DNA. The amplified TCR beta libraries were sequenced on the Illumina HiSeq System as 87-base-pair reads. In the paper's pipeline: A later analysis counted 65 million to 90 million unique TCR beta chains across the 650 to 700 repertoires, and 9.5 million to 11 million of these chains were shared by at least two donors. To remove PCR and sequencing errors, raw reads were error-corrected and collapsed into unique sequences using a nearest-neighbor algorithm that merged closely related sequences. Alignment of CDR3 sequences to IMGT reference sequences was used to assign V, D and J gene segments. For a sequence to be retained, a match of at least six nucleotides to both a V gene segment and a J gene segment was required. A rearrangement counted as productive if the CDR3 had no stop codons and remained in frame with V and J, and every other rearrangement counted as non-productive. Following IMGT convention, CDR3 was defined as the stretch from the second conserved V-encoded cysteine to the conserved J-encoded phenylalanine. The earlier analysis of 587 of the donors excluded sequences that lacked an unambiguous match to a single V gene segment. In an earlier analysis of several hundred of the donors, a V segment was called functional when productive rearrangements were above 56.7%, and segregating when the standard deviation between donors exceeded 5%. A statistical classification framework was built for diagnosing cytomegalovirus status from the catalog of TCR beta chain sequences. In a later analysis, V and J genes were assigned by comparing TCR nucleotide sequences against IMGT/GENE-DB human TR gene sequences. A later analysis assigned CDR3 sequences and most-parsimonious VDJ recombination scenarios with the TCRdist pipeline. A later analysis defined each TCR beta chain by its CDR3 amino acid sequence plus V-gene family, and excluded reads lacking a unique V-gene family. To address suspected cross-contamination and a sequencing artifact, a later analysis removed a few hundred highly shared, low-generation-probability nucleotide sequences. In a later analysis, a clonal expansion index was calculated for each public chain from normalized within-repertoire ranks of inferred template counts. In a later analysis, generation probabilities were computed with a VDJ recombination model fitted to out-of-frame rearrangements, and the resulting probabilities were checked against IGoR. A later analysis scored TCR-TCR, TCR-HLA and TCR-CMV co-occurrence with hypergeometric tests, applying a repertoire-size bias correction to TCR pairs. To estimate false discovery rates, a later analysis permuted the HLA or CMV assignments 20 times. In a later analysis, co-occurring TCRs were grouped using DBSCAN, with TCRdist sequence similarity added in when clustering inside HLA-allele-positive subsets. Co-occurrence clustering excluded repertoires with fewer than 30,000 or more than 120,000 public chains, plus five with anomalous nucleotide sharing. Held by TCRdb, this immuneACCESS table contains in-frame sequences only and omits some clones. Under half of the omission traces to an unresolved V gene where checked; the cause of the rest is unknown. V and J calls and clone size are as listed in that table; D and trimming were resolved from the DNA. Counted in this sample were 85,000 to 120,000 clones; around three quarters of them appeared once. 0.65% to 0.85% of the sample is held by the ten biggest clonotypes.

The cohort consisted of approximately 670 healthy bone marrow donors. All cohort members were sampled while nominally healthy, although unrecorded immune exposures were likely present. The donor was CMV seronegative and was included in the group of around 320 seronegative cohort members. A peripheral blood sample was collected from each donor, and TCR beta sequencing was performed on peripheral blood mononuclear cells. Genomic DNA was extracted from the blood cell samples with the Qiagen DNeasy Blood Extraction Kit. The full study reports these points: CMV serostatus was the only immune exposure information available for the cohort. A cluster of highly shared sequence variants was judged likely to represent a technical artifact of the sequencing pipeline. Linkage disequilibrium might explain the correlated functional status among segregating V segments, but an unknown experimental factor could not be ruled out. A later analysis found that TCR association rates varied across HLA loci, with DRB1 alleles showing the most associated TCRs and HLA-C alleles the fewest. In a later analysis, 15,000 to 20,000 TCR beta sequences were associated with specific HLA alleles at a false discovery rate of 0.05. In vitro tests confirmed that a few of the cytomegalovirus-associated TCR beta chains recognize cytomegalovirus antigens. The earlier analysis of nearly 600 of the donors excluded some 15 rarely observed V segments, including chromosome 9 orphons, because counts were too low. Most CMV-associated TCR beta chains appeared to be HLA-restricted in a later analysis, and the HLA associations seemed to be driven largely by CMV exposure. Only TCR beta chains were sequenced in this cohort, and the absence of alpha or paired-chain data limited detectable features. Compared with equally common non-associated chains, HLA-associated TCR beta chains in a later analysis were more clonally expanded and had lower generation probabilities. In an earlier analysis of several hundred of the donors, most TCR beta V segments were observed in productive rearrangements about 90% or about 30% of the time, broadly matching IMGT annotations. Several of the top co-occurrence clusters appeared to be linked to parvovirus B19, influenza, CMV and Epstein-Barr virus, according to a later analysis. The classifier was reported to diagnose cytomegalovirus status with high specificity and sensitivity in both the original cohort and the validation cohort. Because HLA typing was unavailable for some donors at each locus, only the typed subset was used in association tests. According to a later genetic analysis, donors in an Asian-associated ancestry cluster had fewer N-insertions in productive TCRs than the roughly 700-donor mean. According to the authors, the approach could potentially be generalized to other disease states and immunological phenotypes. The presence/absence analyses assumed that sequencing depth was roughly uniform across donors, and that assumption may not be true. Some IMGT-functional V segments, including TRBV6-2 and TRBV6-3, could not be told apart with the 87-base-pair reads, so those segments were excluded. In the study, roughly 160 TCR beta chains were listed as associated with cytomegalovirus. Strong co-occurrence of HLA alleles, especially DR and DQ, made assigning TCR associations to individual alleles difficult. A later genetic analysis associated a missense DCLRE1C variant with V-gene and J-gene trimming of TCR beta chains, and an independent cohort replicated the association. Across donors, most TCR sequences were observed very rarely, whereas some public TCRs were present in many individuals. A further reported finding was that TCR beta sequences accurately predicted the HLA-A and HLA-B alleles for most subjects in the first cohort.

This receptor chain uses TRBV30 and TRBJ2-1; 8 of the junction bases match TRBD2. The TCR was taken from a boy under 18 in good health and CMV-seronegative. Input material: PBMCs. The bases read TGTGCCTGGAGTAAAAGGAGCGGGAGTATCGATGAGCAGTTCTTC. Its product reads: CAWSKRSGSIDEQFF.